Given below is one TCR beta chain in context. Per the original methods: Amplification of reference gene primers was used by the study to estimate nucleated cell counts. Profiled with immunoSEQ multiplex PCR; TCRdb holds only in-frame clones, not every one. V, J and clone size are taken as reported in that table, and D and trimming were inferred from the DNA itself. The sample lists about 74,000 clones, 70% to 80% occurring once. V trimming: 2 bases; J trimming: 0 bases; junction bases outside the gene matches: 1. This CDR3 region has 14 residues. Germline V gives CDR1 SNHLY, CDR2 FYNNEI. These data belong to a study of blood T cell repertoires in COVID-19. About the study: Collection of acute and convalescent COVID-19 samples took place in the United States, Italy and Spain. The cDNA or gDNA used as material had been derived from T cells, B-cell-depleted T cells, or PBMCs.

Source material: peripheral blood. The chain employs TRBV2 and TRBJ2-7; TRBD2 agrees at 7 bases. This TCR was sampled from a human donor in a cohort sampled during active COVID-19. This chain's CDR3 is CASSELAASYEQYF. CDR3 DNA: TGTGCCAGCAGTGAACTAGCGGCCTCCTACGAGCAGTACTTC.